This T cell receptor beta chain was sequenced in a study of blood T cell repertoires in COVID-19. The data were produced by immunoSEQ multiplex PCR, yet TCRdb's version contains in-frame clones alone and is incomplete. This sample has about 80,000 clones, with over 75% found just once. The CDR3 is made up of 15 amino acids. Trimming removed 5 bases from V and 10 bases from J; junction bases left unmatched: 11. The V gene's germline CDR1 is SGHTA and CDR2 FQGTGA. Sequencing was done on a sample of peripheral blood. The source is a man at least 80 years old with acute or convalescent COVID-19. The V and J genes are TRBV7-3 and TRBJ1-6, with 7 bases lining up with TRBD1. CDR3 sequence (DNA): TGTGCCAGCAGCCCTTCAGGGGGGCTGAGATCACCCCTCCACTTT. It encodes CASSPSGGLRSPLHF. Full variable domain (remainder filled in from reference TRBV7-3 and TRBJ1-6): GAGVSQTPSNKVTEKGKYVELRCDPISGHTALYWYRQSLGQGPEFLIYFQGTGAADDSGLPNDRFFAVRPEGSVSTLKIQRTERGDSAVYLCASSPSGGLRSPLHFGNGTRLTVT.